This TCR beta chain was recovered during a study of blood T cell repertoires in COVID-19 (TCRdb year 2020). About the investigation overall: The collaborator samples originated in the United States, Italy and Spain and spanned the acute and convalescent phases of COVID-19. The material from the prospective study consisted of cDNA or gDNA derived from T cells, B-cell-depleted T cells, or PBMCs. The dataset comprised deeply sampled blood TCRbeta repertoires from subjects exposed to, actively infected with, or recovered from COVID-19. The repertoires were made available in a free public database intended to serve as a resource for research on the immune response to SARS-CoV-2. Samples came from the ongoing ImmuneRACE study (first 160 participants) plus 1,254 subjects from 6 global collaborators. Nearly every sample came with metadata listing a de-identified subject ID, COVID-19 status, age in years and sex. Where available, HLA class I and class II types were obtained from metadata supplied by the sample provider rather than from assay-based typing.

TCRbeta CDR3 regions were amplified from genomic DNA using the immunoSEQ Assay, a bias-controlled multiplex PCR. On the authors' methods: The number of nucleated cells in each sample was estimated from the amplification of reference gene primers within the assay. To quantify the absolute abundance of each unique TCRbeta CDR3 rearrangement, sequence reads were collapsed and filtered. For each sample, productive Simpson clonality was calculated as the square root of Simpson's diversity index across productive rearrangements. TCRdb retrieved this table from immuneACCESS and kept in-frame rearrangements only. Not all clones are present; in checked studies, unresolved V genes account for under half, and no reason is known for the remainder. The V and J calls and clone size are taken from that table; D and trimming were inferred from the DNA. In all, the sample holds 400,000 or so clones, and around 90% of those were seen once. The ten largest account for more than 0.7% of the sample.

To note about this clone: The clone's antigen remains unknown. No qualities accompany the bases; no much larger clone lies one base away.

The CDR3, cysteine through phenylalanine, is 15 amino acids long. Only the CDR3 DNA stays, 45 bases, in frame from base 1. Reading the germline V gene (reference sequence) gives CDR1 SGHNT and CDR2 YYREEE. V is trimmed back by 4 bases and J by 3 bases, and the junction contains 6 bases that no gene match accounts for. On the study overall, not on this receptor specifically: Clinical and demographic metadata were provided uncurated, with the amount varying by source and participant.

One collaborating source in Seattle enrolled patients while the patients were actively infected and followed the patients over time throughout the course of disease. The collaborating institutions used their own protocols to collect whole blood in K2EDTA tubes. For TCRbeta analysis, collaborator samples were shipped as frozen whole blood, as isolated PBMCs, or as DNA extracted from either sample type. The chain couples TRBV5-4 to TRBJ2-1, and 8 junctional nucleotides match TRBD1. The source material was peripheral blood. The TCR was taken from a man between 18 and 29 years old with COVID-19, enrolled during active disease. The CDR3 here reads CASSAGTGFYNEQFF. The bases read TGTGCCAGCAGCGCCGGGACAGGTTTCTACAATGAGCAGTTCTTC.